One sample yielded the 32 T cell receptor beta chains listed below, sequenced in a study of Graves' ophthalmopathy and Graves' hyperthyroidism. As the template, RNA transcripts were used to amplify TCR beta CDR3 regions. Investigators did first-round RT-PCR with HTBI primers, then second-round multiplex PCR. TCRdb used MiXCR to reprocess the multiplex PCR reads, holding one entry per CDR3 protein. The sample lists about 500,000 distinct CDR3 sequences; 13% to 15% were seen once. Sequences were obtained from blood. The receptors shown here come from a woman in her twenties or thirties with Graves' ophthalmopathy.

This clonotype occurred many times. The CDR3 reads CAWSVTGLGYTF. CDR3 bases: TGTGCCTGGAGTGTAACCGGGCTTGGCTACACCTTC. The V gene is TRBV30, the J gene TRBJ1-2; D gene uncertain. V lost 0 bases, J lost 7 bases, and 9 bases lay in between. CDR3 size: 12 residues. Germline values: CDR1 GTSNPN, CDR2 SVGIG (reference sequence).

This clonotype was found many times. The gene calls are TRBV28 and TRBJ2-7; possibly TRBD1 for D (5 bases). This CDR3 has 16 amino acids. Per the germline V gene, CDR1 is MDHEN and CDR2 is SYDVKM. V was trimmed by 4 bases and J by 4 bases, leaving 20 bases between them. CDR3 in amino acids: CASSSGQGGAVYEQYF. The CDR3 region has the DNA TGTGCCAGCAGTTCGGGTCAGGGCGGCGCGGTATACGAGCAGTACTTC.

V is TRBV2 and J is TRBJ2-5; 10 nucleotides line up with TRBD2. The length of the CDR3 is 16 residues. Germline V gives CDR1 SNHLY, CDR2 FYNNEI. V lost 8 bases and J lost 0; bases outside the gene matches: 9. CDR3 nucleotides: TGTGCCAGCGCCCCGGGACTAGCGCAGTACCAAGAGACCCAGTACTTC. Protein product: CASAPGLAQYQETQYF.

This clonotype was counted ten times or more. CDR3 region: CASSVSVLNTGELFF. The CDR3 region has the DNA TGTGCCAGCAGCGTCTCTGTCTTGAACACCGGGGAGCTGTTTTTT. This chain joins TRBV9 and TRBJ2-2; D is uncertain. Germline-derived CDR1 and CDR2 are SGDLS and YYNGEE. The CDR3 length is 15 residues. V was pared by 2 bases and J by 1 base, with 9 bases between.

The count of this clonotype is one. This chain uses TRBV11-2 with TRBJ2-7; the match to TRBD1 covers 9 bases. CDR1 and CDR2 (germline): SGHAT, FQNNGV. This CDR3 contains 15 residues. J lost 4 bases, V lost 7 bases, and 11 bases had no gene match. DNA for the CDR3: TGTGCCAGCACACGACAAGCGGGACAGGGTTACGAGCAGTACTTC. Its protein product is CASTRQAGQGYEQYF.

V is TRBV2 and J is TRBJ2-7; 7 positions agree with TRBD1. V shed 5 bases and J 0 bases; nucleotides not matched to a gene: 10. Germline V gene sequence: CDR1 SNHLY, CDR2 FYNNEI. This CDR3 has 16 residues. CDR3 DNA: TGTGCCAGCAGTCTCCTAGGACAGGAAAGCTCCTACGAGCAGTACTTC. It codes for CASSLLGQESSYEQYF.

This clonotype was observed many times. The rearrangement uses TRBV28 and TRBJ1-5; no firm D call. The V gene's germline CDR1 is MDHEN and CDR2 SYDVKM. V was shortened by 3 bases and J by 6 bases, with 15 bases between the two germline ends. The CDR3 totals 15 residues. As DNA, the CDR3 is TGTGCCAGCAGTTTTCGGCTGACCCGGGCTCAGCCCCAGCATTTT. Its protein is CASSFRLTRAQPQHF.

The chain links TRBV9 to TRBJ2-2; D is undetermined. Germline V lookup: CDR1 SGDLS, CDR2 YYNGEE. The CDR3 length is 15 residues. With 0 bases removed from V and 9 bases from J, the gap between germline ends came to 15 bases. CDR3 DNA sequence: TGTGCCAGCAGCGTAGAGACCCCAGAACCCCGGGAGCTGTTTTTT. The encoded protein is CASSVETPEPRELFF. Filled out from reference TRBV9 and TRBJ2-2, the complete variable domain reads DSGVTQTPKHLITATGQRVTLRCSPRSGDLSVYWYQQSLDQGLQFLIQYYNGEERAKGNILERFSAQQFPDLHSELNLSSLELGDSALYFCASSVETPEPRELFFGEGSRLTVL.

Many counts were recorded for this clonotype. The V and J genes are TRBV7-3 and TRBJ2-5; D is unresolved. Trimming pared 1 base from V and 2 bases from J, leaving 8 bases between. The CDR3 consists of 14 residues. The germline gives CDR1 SGHTA, CDR2 FQGTGA. The CDR3: CASSLNGQQETQYF. In DNA form, the CDR3 reads TGTGCCAGCAGCTTAAATGGGCAGCAAGAGACCCAGTACTTC.

This clonotype was detected many times. The chain uses TRBV20-1 and TRBJ2-7; tentatively, D is TRBD1 or TRBD2 (5 bases each). V was pared by 3 bases and J by 2 bases, with 14 bases between. The germline V gene has CDR1 DFQATT and CDR2 SNEGSKA (reference sequence). The CDR3 sequence is 14 residues long. The CDR3 loop reads CSASEGDGAYEQYF. The CDR3 DNA is TGCAGTGCTAGCGAAGGGGACGGAGCCTACGAGCAGTACTTC.

In its sample, this clonotype was seen a few times. V and J are TRBV12-5 and TRBJ2-2; D possibly matches TRBD1 or TRBD2 (7 bases each). Germline V gene sequence: CDR1 LGHNT, CDR2 FRNRAP. CDR3 length: 15 residues. With 3 bases removed from V and 6 bases from J, the gap between germline ends came to 14 bases. The CDR3 DNA sequence: TGTGCTAGTGGTTTCCGACAGGGAGGGGCCGGGGAGCTGTTTTTT. Residues: CASGFRQGGAGELFF.

This clonotype showed up many times. The CDR3: CASSYSPGLAGEGGELFF. The DNA of the CDR3 is TGTGCCAGCAGTTACTCGCCGGGACTAGCGGGAGAGGGCGGGGAGCTGTTTTTT. This chain connects TRBV6-2 or TRBV6-3 to TRBJ2-2, with 14 bases aligning to TRBD2. From germline, CDR1 is MNHEY and CDR2 SVGEGT. The J segment lost 7 bases and the V segment lost 0 bases, leaving 7 bases of the junction unmatched. The CDR3 is 18 amino acids.

This clonotype was counted ten times or more. The gene calls are TRBV6-5 and TRBJ2-7, with TRBD2 identical over 10 bases. The CDR3 contains 16 residues. CDR1 is MNHEY and CDR2 is SVGAGI in the germline V gene. V lost 2 bases to trimming and J lost 4 bases; unmatched junction nucleotides: 8. The CDR3 region has the DNA TGTGCCAGCAGTTACGGGCTAGCGGGGGCACCTTACGAGCAGTACTTC. Translating gives CASSYGLAGAPYEQYF.

The table lists this clonotype with a few counts. The V and J genes are TRBV20-1 and TRBJ2-7; TRBD1 aligns across 10 bases. Germline CDR1 reads DFQATT; CDR2 reads SNEGSKA (reference sequence). The CDR3 contains 15 residues. V lost 3 bases and J lost 6; bases outside the gene matches: 11. In DNA form, the CDR3 reads TGCAGTGCTAGGCGCCGGGACAGGGGAATCTCCGAGCAGTACTTC. Amino acids: CSARRRDRGISEQYF.

This clonotype was seen repeatedly, ten times or more. The V call is TRBV28, the J call TRBJ2-5; D is unresolved. Germline CDR1 MDHEN, CDR2 SYDVKM. Between the trimmed V and J ends, which lost 8 bases and 4 bases, there was a span of 14 bases. The CDR3 is 13 amino acids. The CDR3 sequence: CASSRPAPETQYF. The CDR3 nucleotides are TGTGCCAGCTCACGTCCGGCGCCAGAGACCCAGTACTTC.

This clonotype has a count of ten or more. V gene TRBV27 combines with J gene TRBJ1-1; 7 bases agree with TRBD1. This CDR3 has 14 residues. The germline V gene encodes CDR1 MNHEY and CDR2 SMNVEV (reference sequence). Trimming removed 6 bases from V and 1 base from J; junction bases left unmatched: 5. CDR3 nucleotides: TGTGCCAGCAGCCATAACAGGGGGAACACTGAAGCTTTCTTT. Protein sequence: CASSHNRGNTEAFF.

This clonotype came up many times. One junction end does not reproduce the germline sequence, and a read error may be involved. The rearrangement joins TRBV28 to TRBJ2-5, with 13 bases matching TRBD2. Looked up from germline, CDR1 is MDHEN and CDR2 is SYDVKM. The CDR3 spans 13 residues. The CDR3 sequence is CASRIGTSGTQCF. The CDR3 DNA follows: TGTGCCAGCAGAATTGGGACTAGCGGGACCCAGTGCTTC.

This clonotype was observed at least ten times. The chain couples TRBV24-1 to TRBJ1-2; D not resolved. Trimming pared 3 bases from V and 8 bases from J, leaving 12 bases between. The CDR3 has 13 amino acids. Germline V CDR1 and CDR2: KGHDR, SFDVKD. CDR3 sequence reads: CATSDGFLAGYTF. The DNA of the CDR3 is TGTGCCACCAGTGATGGGTTTCTGGCGGGCTACACCTTC.

This clonotype came up many times. The chain links TRBV14 to TRBJ2-7; D is uncertain. The CDR3 has 12 residues. V lost 1 base to trimming and J lost 5 bases, with 6 bases between them. Germline lookup yields CDR1 SGHDN and CDR2 FVKESK. The CDR3 loop reads CASSQASHEQYF. In DNA form, the CDR3 reads TGTGCCAGCAGCCAAGCCAGCCACGAGCAGTACTTC.

A word on this clonotype: An end of the junction differs from the germline gene, which may be a read error. The chain couples TRBV11-1 to TRBJ2-7; D not certain. In germline, CDR1 is SGHAT, CDR2 FQDESV (reference sequence). The CDR3 is made up of 14 amino acids. CDR3 region: CACSLGGKTYEQYF. The DNA for the CDR3 is TGTGCCTGCAGCTTAGGTGGCAAGACCTACGAGCAGTACTTC.

This clonotype was recorded a few times. The genes are TRBV24-1 and TRBJ2-3; D is undetermined. The CDR3 covers 13 residues. Between the trimmed V and J ends, which lost 1 base and 4 bases, there was a span of 5 bases. Germline CDR1 is KGHDR and CDR2 is SFDVKD. DNA for the CDR3: TGTGCCACCAGTGATTTATCATCAGATACGCAGTATTTT. It specifies CATSDLSSDTQYF.

This clonotype was recorded at least ten times. This chain uses TRBV20-1 with TRBJ2-5; D possibly corresponds to TRBD2 (5 bases). Trimming pared 3 bases from V and 4 bases from J, leaving 9 bases between. There are 12 residues in the CDR3. Germline V gene data show CDR1 as DFQATT and CDR2 as SNEGSKA (reference sequence). The DNA of the CDR3 is TGCAGTGCTAGGTGGGCGGGAGAGACCCAGTACTTC. Its translation is CSARWAGETQYF.

This clonotype was recorded at least ten times. The J gene is TRBJ1-5, the V gene TRBV2; D ambiguous. The CDR3 spans 14 residues. Trimming left V 3 bases short and J 0 bases short, with 6 bases between. Looked up from germline, CDR1 is SNHLY and CDR2 is FYNNEI. Here the CDR3 DNA reads TGTGCCAGCAGTGAGAGTTATAGCAATCAGCCCCAGCATTTT. Residues: CASSESYSNQPQHF.

This clonotype was observed a handful of times. The V and J genes are TRBV3-1 and TRBJ2-2; D is tentatively TRBD1 or TRBD2 (6 bases each). Germline loops: CDR1 LGHDT, CDR2 YNNKEL (reference sequence). The CDR3 has 15 amino acids. Trimming cost V 2 bases and J 6 bases, with 13 bases left between them. CDR3: CASSQRGVGAGELFF. In nucleotides, the CDR3 is TGTGCCAGCAGCCAAAGGGGGGTCGGAGCCGGGGAGCTGTTTTTT.

Concerning this clonotype: Compared with germline, one end of the junction differs, possibly owing to a read error. The gene calls are TRBV7-9 and TRBJ2-4; weak D call: TRBD1 (6 bases). The CDR3 loop spans 13 amino acids. CDR1 and CDR2 from the germline V gene are SEHNR and FQNEAQ (reference sequence). For the CDR3, the DNA is TGTGCCAGCAGCAACAGGGATGGGGACATTAAGTACTTC. Protein product: CASSNRDGDIKYF.

This clonotype appeared many times. The DNA is left out, because the CDR3 cannot be placed on it with certainty; the CDR3 is given as TCRdb lists it. The chain uses TRBV28 and TRBJ1-1; TRBD1, as called in the table, went unchecked against the DNA. The CDR3 length equals 16 residues, ends included. CDR1 and CDR2 (germline): MDHEN, SYDVKM. This CDR3 is CATSFFGQGANTEAFF.

This clonotype was observed a handful of times. The CDR3 DNA sequence: TGTGCCAGCAGCCCCCAATGGGGGGGATCCGAGCAGTACTTC. Amino acid sequence: CASSPQWGGSEQYF. This chain links TRBV11-2 with TRBJ2-7; 7 positions match TRBD2. CDR3 size: 14 residues. The germline V gene encodes CDR1 SGHAT and CDR2 FQNNGV. V trimming: 5 bases; J trimming: 6 bases; junction bases outside the gene matches: 10.

The CDR3 is CASSFGTMDEQYF. DNA of the CDR3: TGTGCCAGCAGCTTCGGAACTATGGACGAGCAGTACTTC. The V and J genes are TRBV7-9 and TRBJ2-7, with D unclear. This CDR3 region has 13 residues. From germline, CDR1 is SEHNR and CDR2 FQNEAQ (reference sequence). V gave up 3 bases and J gave up 5 bases, with 11 bases separating them.

This clonotype was counted at least ten times. This chain connects TRBV6-1 to TRBJ2-7; TRBD2 aligns across 12 bases. Germline values: CDR1 MNHNS, CDR2 SASEGT. Trimming took 5 bases from V and 6 from J; bases not matched to a gene: 5. There are 14 residues in the CDR3. This chain's CDR3 is CASSPGLAGIEQYF. The CDR3 DNA reads TGTGCCAGCAGTCCAGGACTAGCGGGAATCGAGCAGTACTTC.

The sample holds many counts of this clonotype. This chain joins TRBV6-1 and TRBJ2-3, with D perhaps TRBD1 (5 bases). The CDR3 covers 14 residues. V was clipped by 3 bases and J by 6 bases, with 13 bases between them. Germline V gene lookup returns CDR1 MNHNS and CDR2 SASEGT. CDR3 nucleotides: TGTGCCAGCAGTGACAGCCAGGGCTGGGATACGCAGTATTTT. This translates into CASSDSQGWDTQYF.

This clonotype showed up many times. This chain links TRBV2 with TRBJ1-2; D ambiguous. V was pared by 7 bases and J by 8 bases, with 14 bases between. The CDR3 runs 12 residues. The germline V gene has CDR1 SNHLY and CDR2 FYNNEI. For the CDR3, the DNA is TGTGCCAGCATGGAAGGGCCCGGGGGCTACACCTTC. Translating it yields CASMEGPGGYTF.

This clonotype was seen many times. V gene TRBV2 combines with J gene TRBJ2-5; D is ambiguous. CDR3 length: 11 amino acids. Trimming removed 7 bases at V and 4 bases at J, with 7 bases between. Germline values: CDR1 SNHLY, CDR2 FYNNEI. The CDR3 protein is CASKLPETQYF. The CDR3 DNA is TGTGCCAGCAAGCTCCCAGAGACCCAGTACTTC.